The 21 T cell receptor beta chains in this list originate from one sample, sequenced in a study of T-cell reconstitution after alpha-beta-depleted transplantation in children. Researchers prepared the TCRbeta library using unique molecular identifiers, the study reports. TCRdb re-called the PCR reads with MiXCR, one entry per CDR3 protein. Seen here are around 250,000 distinct CDR3 sequences, under 9.5% observed once, and the top ten hold 6.3%. The starting material was PBMCs, mostly from graft donor cells, obtained 180 days after TCRalphabeta/CD19-depleted stem cell transplant. The receptors were sampled from a male patient aged 10 to 17 who had a stem cell transplant for acute lymphoblastic leukemia, so the T cells may come from the graft donor.

There are a few counts of this clonotype. The V call is TRBV20-1, the J call TRBJ1-3, with D unresolved. The length of the CDR3 is 13 residues. V lost 6 bases to trimming and J lost 2 bases, with 11 bases between them. CDR1 and CDR2 (germline): DFQATT, SNEGSKA (reference sequence). Here the CDR3 reads CSALRRAGNTIYF. For the CDR3, the DNA is TGCAGTGCCCTCCGAAGGGCTGGAAACACCATATATTTT.

In the case of this clonotype: A clone one base away is much larger, so this may be a read error. The chain uses TRBV20-1 and TRBJ1-2, with D perhaps TRBD1 (5 bases). The length of the CDR3 is 14 residues. Germline values: CDR1 DFQATT, CDR2 SNEGSKA (reference sequence). The CDR3 nucleotides read TGCAGTGCTAGAGATCGGCCAGGGAACTATGGCTTCACCTTC. This sequence encodes CSARDRPGNYGFTF.

This clonotype was observed at least ten times. The chain uses TRBV2 and TRBJ2-7; weak D call: TRBD2 (5 bases). Looked up from germline, CDR1 is SNHLY and CDR2 is FYNNEI. The V and J ends lost 4 bases and 7 bases respectively, with 5 bases between them. The CDR3 consists of 10 residues. The CDR3, as DNA: TGTGCCAGCAGTGGGGAGGAGCAGTACTTC. Residues: CASSGEEQYF.

This clonotype came up many times. The rearrangement joins TRBV27 to TRBJ1-2; 8 nucleotides line up with TRBD1. The J segment lost 4 bases and the V segment lost 5 bases, leaving 6 bases of the junction unmatched. Germline V gene lookup returns CDR1 MNHEY and CDR2 SMNVEV (reference sequence). The CDR3 contains 14 residues. The CDR3 sequence is CASSEDRDAYGYTF. In DNA, the CDR3 is TGTGCCAGCAGTGAGGACAGGGACGCCTATGGCTACACCTTC.

In this sample, this clonotype turned up many times. The chain carries TRBV14 and TRBJ2-3, with 9 bases matching TRBD2. Trimming removed 3 bases from V and 5 bases from J; junction bases left unmatched: 9. This CDR3 has 16 residues. Germline V gives CDR1 SGHDN, CDR2 FVKESK. CDR3 sequence reads: CASSQEREAWGDTQYF. In DNA form, the CDR3 reads TGTGCCAGCAGCCAGGAGCGGGAGGCCTGGGGAGATACGCAGTATTTT.

This clonotype was recorded at least ten times. The chain has TRBV6-2 or TRBV6-3 and TRBJ2-1; 8 bases align to TRBD2. The V gene's germline CDR1 is MNHEY and CDR2 SVGEGT. The CDR3 length is 15 residues. V lost 7 bases to trimming and J lost 5 bases; unmatched junction nucleotides: 10. This CDR3 is CASNLGLAPNNEQFF. The CDR3 nucleotides read TGTGCCAGCAACCTCGGACTAGCCCCAAACAATGAGCAGTTCTTC.

Comment on this clonotype: Possible read error: a much larger clone is one base away. The V and J genes are TRBV5-5 and TRBJ1-1; TRBD1 matches 8 bases. The germline CDR1 and CDR2 sequences are SGHKS and YYEKEE (reference sequence). The CDR3 consists of 15 residues. Here the CDR3 DNA reads TGTGCCAGCAGCTCATGGACAGGGTTGAACACTGCAGCTTTCTTT. Protein product: CASSSWTGLNTAAFF.

Ten or more counts support this clonotype. The genes are TRBV20-1 and TRBJ1-5; 8 bases match TRBD1. With V trimmed by 5 bases and J by 9 bases, 12 bases remained unmatched. This CDR3 spans 14 amino acids. Germline V CDR1 and CDR2: DFQATT, SNEGSKA (reference sequence). CDR3 sequence reads: CSAWGKTGVGPQHF. CDR3 sequence (DNA): TGCAGTGCTTGGGGGAAGACAGGGGTAGGGCCCCAGCATTTT.

This clonotype was counted only a few times. This chain joins TRBV2 and TRBJ2-1; D not resolved. The CDR3 loop spans 13 amino acids. From germline, CDR1 is SNHLY and CDR2 FYNNEI. V lost 1 base to trimming and J lost 8 bases, with 9 bases between them. The DNA of the CDR3 is TGTGCCAGCAGTGAAGGGCCAGGAGATGAGCAGTTCTTC. Protein product: CASSEGPGDEQFF.

The sample holds many counts of this clonotype. The V and J genes are TRBV3-1 and TRBJ2-5; D is undetermined. CDR1 and CDR2 (germline): LGHDT, YNNKEL (reference sequence). There are 11 residues in the CDR3. The V end lost 1 base, the J end lost 4 bases, and 1 base lay between the germline ends. This CDR3 reads CASSQGETQYF. The CDR3 nucleotides are TGTGCCAGCAGCCAAGGAGAGACCCAGTACTTC.

This clonotype was seen many times. The genes are TRBV4-3 and TRBJ2-3; perhaps TRBD2 as D (6 bases). The germline V gene has CDR1 LGHNA and CDR2 YSLEER. Between the trimmed V and J ends, which lost 2 bases and 2 bases, there was a span of 14 bases. The CDR3 sequence is 16 residues long. This CDR3 reads CASSQFNGEVTDTQYF. The CDR3, as DNA: TGCGCCAGCAGCCAATTCAATGGGGAGGTCACAGATACGCAGTATTTT.

This clonotype was counted at least ten times. The chain recombines TRBV5-6 with TRBJ2-5; tentative D call: TRBD1 (5 bases). The V gene lost 0 bases and the J gene lost 5 bases, with 14 bases spanning the gap. CDR1 and CDR2 (germline): SGHDT, YYEEEE. This CDR3 comprises 15 residues. The CDR3 sequence: CASSLARVGEETQYF. DNA of the CDR3: TGTGCCAGCAGCTTGGCCAGGGTGGGCGAGGAGACCCAGTACTTC.

This clonotype was seen a handful of times. V gene TRBV11-2 combines with J gene TRBJ2-1, with D perhaps matching TRBD1 (6 bases). Germline V CDR1 and CDR2: SGHAT, FQNNGV. The CDR3 spans 15 residues. V lost 5 bases to trimming and J lost 8 bases, with 19 bases between them. In nucleotides, the CDR3 is TGTGCCAGCAGCACATACAGGGTTTCCAGCGATGAGCAGTTCTTC. It codes for CASSTYRVSSDEQFF.

The J gene is TRBJ2-6, the V gene TRBV12-3 or TRBV12-4; D ambiguous. The CDR3 totals 15 residues. The V gene lost 3 bases and the J gene lost 3 bases, with 9 bases spanning the gap. The chain's CDR3 is CASSFPRSGANVLTF. The DNA for the CDR3 is TGTGCCAGCAGTTTCCCCAGGAGTGGGGCCAACGTCCTGACTTTC.

This clonotype was recorded many times. The V and J genes are TRBV12-5 and TRBJ2-3; TRBD2 agrees at 8 bases. Unmatched junction bases numbered 4, after V lost 0 bases and J lost 2 bases. This CDR3 spans 16 amino acids. Per germline, CDR1 LGHNT and CDR2 FRNRAP. CDR3 residues: CASGLVAGDYTDTQYF. The CDR3 nucleotides are TGTGCTAGTGGTTTGGTAGCGGGGGATTACACAGATACGCAGTATTTT.

In its sample, this clonotype was seen many times. This chain joins TRBV10-2 and TRBJ2-2; D uncertain. The CDR3 runs to 14 residues. In germline, CDR1 is WSHSY, CDR2 SAAADI. The germline V and J ends were trimmed by 7 bases and 0 bases, with 9 bases remaining between them. CDR3 in DNA: TGCGCCAGCAATAGAAACGCGAACACCGGGGAGCTGTTTTTT. Amino acid sequence: CASNRNANTGELFF.

There are many counts of this clonotype. This rearrangement joins TRBV18 to TRBJ2-1; 9 nucleotides align to TRBD2. J gave up 0 bases and V 5 bases, and 11 bases lay outside the gene matches. CDR1 and CDR2 from the germline V gene are KGHSH and LQKENI. CDR3 length equals 18 residues. CDR3 region: CASSASDLAGSSYNEQFF. DNA of the CDR3: TGTGCCAGCTCAGCCTCAGATCTAGCGGGGTCCTCCTACAATGAGCAGTTCTTC.

This clonotype was detected ten times or more. The chain uses TRBV25-1 and TRBJ1-6; no definite D call. Germline-derived CDR1 and CDR2 are MGHDK and SYGVNS. The V gene lost 1 base and the J gene lost 10 bases, with 17 bases spanning the gap. The CDR3 is 16 amino acids. This CDR3 reads CASSELGGVFGSPLHF. DNA for the CDR3: TGTGCCAGCAGTGAATTAGGCGGCGTCTTCGGGTCACCCCTCCACTTT.

In its sample, this clonotype was seen once. This clone may be a read error of a much larger clone one base away. The J gene is TRBJ1-5, the V gene TRBV5-5; D is ambiguous. V was shortened by 6 bases and J by 5 bases, with 12 bases between the two germline ends. CDR1 is SGHKS and CDR2 is YYEKEE in the germline V gene (reference sequence). CDR3 length: 13 residues. Written as DNA, the CDR3 is TGTGCCAGCACAACTCAGGCGGATCAGCCCCAGCATTTT. Its protein product is CASTTQADQPQHF.

This clonotype was seen once. A much larger clone differs by one base, so this may be a read error. The chain combines TRBV20-1 with TRBJ2-7; 8 bases match TRBD1. The CDR3 is made up of 12 amino acids. From germline, CDR1 is DFQATT and CDR2 SNEGSKA (reference sequence). The CDR3 region is CCARQGTNEQYF. The CDR3 region has the DNA TGCTGTGCTCGACAGGGGACGAACGAGCAGTACTTC.

Worth noting for this clonotype: This sequence may be a read error, since a much larger clone differs from it by one base. The chain joins TRBV7-9 to TRBJ2-6; the match to TRBD1 covers 7 bases. This CDR3 region has 16 residues. Germline CDR1 SEHNR, CDR2 FQNEAQ (reference sequence). The CDR3, as DNA: TGTGCCAGCAGCACCCCGACAGGGAATGGGGCCAACGTCCTGCCTTTC. The encoded protein is CASSTPTGNGANVLPF.